This TCR beta chain emerged from a study of breast tumors, draining lymph nodes, adjacent tissues. Findings of the study overall: The data were judged consistent with most tumor T cells coming from lymph node and expanding in tumor. Tumor T cell lymph node origin was a supported hypothesis, not proven.

Samples came from axillary lymph nodes draining the breast cancer. Concerning this clonotype: What it recognizes is unknown. This may stem from a read error, because a much larger clone lies one nucleotide away.

TCRdb re-called the multiplex PCR reads with MiXCR, one entry per CDR3 protein. There are about 230,000 distinct CDR3 sequences in the sample; about 30% occur only once, and around 1.5% lies in the top ten. The germline gives CDR1 SEHNR, CDR2 FQNEAQ (reference sequence). The CDR3 is made up of 19 amino acids. Source material: axillary lymph node tissue. The sequence was collected from a female donor with breast cancer. Some clones in this sample may be carry-over from other donors' samples. This chain links TRBV7-9 with TRBJ2-6; 9 nucleotides align to TRBD1. DNA of the CDR3: TGTGCCAGCAGCCACCGACCCGGACAGGGGCTCTCTGGGCCCAACGTCCTGACTTTC. Translating it yields CASSHRPGQGLSGPNVLTF.